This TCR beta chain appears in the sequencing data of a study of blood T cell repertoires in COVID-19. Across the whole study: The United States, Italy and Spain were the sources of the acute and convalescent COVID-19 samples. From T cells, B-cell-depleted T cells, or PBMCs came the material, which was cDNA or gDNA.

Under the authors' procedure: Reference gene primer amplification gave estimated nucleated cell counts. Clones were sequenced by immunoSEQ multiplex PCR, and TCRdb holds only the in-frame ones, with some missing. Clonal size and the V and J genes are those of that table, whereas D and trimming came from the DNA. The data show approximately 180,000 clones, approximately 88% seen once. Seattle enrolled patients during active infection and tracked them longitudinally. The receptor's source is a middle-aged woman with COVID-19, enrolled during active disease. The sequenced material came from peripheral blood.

The CDR3 DNA is TGTGCCAGCAGTTCCGCAGGGCAGATCAGGCCCCAGCATTTT. Its protein is CASSSAGQIRPQHF. The chain carries TRBV6-5 and TRBJ1-5; D possibly corresponds to TRBD1 (5 bases). The CDR3 is 14 amino acids. Deletions cut 4 bases from V and 9 bases from J, with 16 bases between. Germline CDR1 is MNHEY and CDR2 is SVGAGI.